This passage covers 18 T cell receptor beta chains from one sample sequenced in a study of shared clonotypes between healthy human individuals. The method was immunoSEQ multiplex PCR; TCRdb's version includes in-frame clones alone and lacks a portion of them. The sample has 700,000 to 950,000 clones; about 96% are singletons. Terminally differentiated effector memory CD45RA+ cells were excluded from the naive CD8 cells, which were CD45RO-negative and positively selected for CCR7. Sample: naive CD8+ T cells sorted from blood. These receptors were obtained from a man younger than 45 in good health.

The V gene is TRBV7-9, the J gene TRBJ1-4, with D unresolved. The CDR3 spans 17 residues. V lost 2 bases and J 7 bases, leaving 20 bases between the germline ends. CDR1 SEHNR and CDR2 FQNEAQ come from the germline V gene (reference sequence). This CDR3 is CASSLFLTPRQSEKLFF. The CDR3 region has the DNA TGTGCCAGCAGCTTATTCTTAACACCTCGACAAAGTGAAAAACTGTTTTTT.

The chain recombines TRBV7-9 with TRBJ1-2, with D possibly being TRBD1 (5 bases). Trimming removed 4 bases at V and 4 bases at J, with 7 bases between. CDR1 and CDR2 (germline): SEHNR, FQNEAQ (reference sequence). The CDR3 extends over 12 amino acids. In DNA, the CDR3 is TGTGCCAGCAGCTCGACAGTCTATGGCTACACCTTC. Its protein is CASSSTVYGYTF.

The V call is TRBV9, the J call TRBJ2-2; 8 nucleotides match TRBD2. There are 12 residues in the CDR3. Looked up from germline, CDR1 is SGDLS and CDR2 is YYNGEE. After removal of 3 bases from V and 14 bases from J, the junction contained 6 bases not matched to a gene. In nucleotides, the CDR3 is TGTGCCAGCAGCGATACGGGAGGGCGACTGTTTTTT. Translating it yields CASSDTGGRLFF.

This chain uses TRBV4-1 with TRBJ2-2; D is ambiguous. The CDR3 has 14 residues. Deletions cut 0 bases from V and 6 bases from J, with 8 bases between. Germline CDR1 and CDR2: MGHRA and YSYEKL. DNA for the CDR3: TGCGCCAGCAGCCAAGAATGGTCGTCCGGGGAGCTGTTTTTT. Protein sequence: CASSQEWSSGELFF.

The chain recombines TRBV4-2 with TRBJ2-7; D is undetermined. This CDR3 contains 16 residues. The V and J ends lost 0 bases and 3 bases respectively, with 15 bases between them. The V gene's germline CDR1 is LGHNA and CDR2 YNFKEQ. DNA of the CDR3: TGTGCCAGCAGCCAAGAGTATCGGCAGGCGCACTACGAGCAGTACTTC. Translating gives CASSQEYRQAHYEQYF.

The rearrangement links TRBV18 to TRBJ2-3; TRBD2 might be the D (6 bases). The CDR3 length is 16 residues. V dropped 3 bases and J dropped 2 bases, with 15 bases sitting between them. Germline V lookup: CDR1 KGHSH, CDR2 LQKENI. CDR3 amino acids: CASSPERETYTDTQYF. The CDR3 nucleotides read TGTGCCAGCTCACCTGAACGGGAGACGTACACAGATACGCAGTATTTT.

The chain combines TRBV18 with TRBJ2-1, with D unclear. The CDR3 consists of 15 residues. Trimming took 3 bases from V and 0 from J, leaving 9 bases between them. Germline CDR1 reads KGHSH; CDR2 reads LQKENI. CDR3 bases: TGTGCCAGCTCACCCCCCCGGACCTCCTACAATGAGCAGTTCTTC. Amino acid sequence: CASSPPRTSYNEQFF.

Written as DNA, the CDR3 is TGTGCCACCGAAGAAGTGGGCCCCGGGAATGGCTACACCTTC. Protein: CATEEVGPGNGYTF. The V and J genes are TRBV2 and TRBJ1-2; D call uncertain. The CDR3 totals 14 residues. Germline CDR1 and CDR2: SNHLY and FYNNEI. V was shortened by 10 bases and J by 6 bases, with 21 bases between the two germline ends.

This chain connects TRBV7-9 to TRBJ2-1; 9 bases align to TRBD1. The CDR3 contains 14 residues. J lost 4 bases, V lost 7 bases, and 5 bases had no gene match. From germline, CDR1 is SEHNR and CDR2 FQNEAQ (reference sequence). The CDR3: CASIGTGYYNEQFF. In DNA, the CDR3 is TGTGCCAGCATCGGGACAGGGTATTACAATGAGCAGTTCTTC.

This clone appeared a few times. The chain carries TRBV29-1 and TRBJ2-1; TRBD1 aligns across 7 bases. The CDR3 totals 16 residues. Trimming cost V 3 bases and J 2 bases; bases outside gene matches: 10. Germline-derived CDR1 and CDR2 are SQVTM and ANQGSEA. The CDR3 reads CSVERSTGRTYNEQFF. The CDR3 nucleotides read TGCAGCGTTGAGAGATCGACAGGGAGAACCTACAATGAGCAGTTCTTC.

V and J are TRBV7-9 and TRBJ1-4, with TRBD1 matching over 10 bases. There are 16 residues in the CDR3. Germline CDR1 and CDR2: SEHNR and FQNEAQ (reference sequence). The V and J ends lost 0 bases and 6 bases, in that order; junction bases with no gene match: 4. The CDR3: CASSLARTGGYEKLFF. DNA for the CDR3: TGTGCCAGCAGCTTAGCAAGGACAGGGGGTTATGAAAAACTGTTTTTT.

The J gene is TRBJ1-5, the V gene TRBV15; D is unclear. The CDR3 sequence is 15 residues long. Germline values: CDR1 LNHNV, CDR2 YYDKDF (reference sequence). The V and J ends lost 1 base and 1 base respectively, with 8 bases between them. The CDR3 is CATSRARESNQPQHF. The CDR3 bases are TGTGCCACCAGCAGAGCTAGGGAGAGCAATCAGCCCCAGCATTTT.

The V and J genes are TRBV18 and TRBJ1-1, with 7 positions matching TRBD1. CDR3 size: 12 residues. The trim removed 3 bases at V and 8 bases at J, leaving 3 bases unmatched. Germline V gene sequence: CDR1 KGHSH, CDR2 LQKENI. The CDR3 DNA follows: TGTGCCAGCTCACCCAAGACAGGGGAAGCTTTCTTT. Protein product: CASSPKTGEAFF.

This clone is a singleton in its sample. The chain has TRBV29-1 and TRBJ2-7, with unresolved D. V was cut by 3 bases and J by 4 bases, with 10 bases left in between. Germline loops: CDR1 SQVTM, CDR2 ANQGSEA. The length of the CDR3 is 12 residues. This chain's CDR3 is CSVEVSEYEQYF. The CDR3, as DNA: TGCAGCGTTGAGGTTTCTGAATACGAGCAGTACTTC.

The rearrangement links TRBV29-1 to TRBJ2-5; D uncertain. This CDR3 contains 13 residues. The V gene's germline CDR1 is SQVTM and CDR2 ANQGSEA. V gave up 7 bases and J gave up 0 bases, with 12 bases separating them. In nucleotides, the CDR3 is TGCAGCGCTGAGGCACAGAACCAAGAGACCCAGTACTTC. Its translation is CSAEAQNQETQYF.

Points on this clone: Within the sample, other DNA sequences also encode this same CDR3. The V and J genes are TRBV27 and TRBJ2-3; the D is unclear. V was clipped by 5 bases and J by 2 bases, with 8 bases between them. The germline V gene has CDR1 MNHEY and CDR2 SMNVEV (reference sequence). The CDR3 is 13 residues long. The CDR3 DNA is TGTGCCAGCAGTCTCCCTTACACAGATACGCAGTATTTT. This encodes CASSLPYTDTQYF.

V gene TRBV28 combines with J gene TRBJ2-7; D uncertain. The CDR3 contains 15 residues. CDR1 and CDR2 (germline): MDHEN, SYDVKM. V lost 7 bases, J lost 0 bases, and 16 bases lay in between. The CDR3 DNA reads TGTGCCAGCACGCCCATGAGCGTCGGCTCCTACGAGCAGTACTTC. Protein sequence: CASTPMSVGSYEQYF. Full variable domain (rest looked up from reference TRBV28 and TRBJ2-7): DVKVTQSSRYLVKRTGEKVFLECVQDMDHENMFWYRQDPGLGLRLIYFSYDVKMKEKGDIPEGYSVSREKKERFSLILESASTNQTSMYLCASTPMSVGSYEQYFGPGTRLTVT.

The CDR3 loop reads CASSLQTGDLGYEQYF. CDR3 in DNA: TGTGCCAGCAGCTTGCAAACAGGGGACCTAGGATACGAGCAGTACTTC. The V call is TRBV5-8, the J call TRBJ2-7, with 7 bases aligning to TRBD1. There are 16 residues in the CDR3. Trimming removed 1 base from V and 4 bases from J; junction bases left unmatched: 11. Germline CDR1 and CDR2: SGHTS and YDEGEE.